The present TCR beta chain was sequenced within a study of blood T cell repertoires in COVID-19. V was clipped by 0 bases and J by 5 bases, with 11 bases between them. This CDR3 comprises 15 residues. The V gene's germline CDR1 is SGHRS and CDR2 YFSETQ. Original processing notes: Quantification of nucleated cells was approximated via reference gene primer amplification. The data were produced by immunoSEQ multiplex PCR, yet TCRdb's version contains in-frame clones alone and is incomplete. Clonal size and the V and J genes are those of that table, whereas D and trimming came from the DNA. The sample contains some 250,000 clones, roughly 80% of which appear only once.

The TCR comes from a woman younger than 30 with acute or convalescent COVID-19. Source material: peripheral blood. The J gene is TRBJ1-4, the V gene TRBV5-1; D not certain. The CDR3 bases are TGCGCCAGCAGCTTGGACGGAGAGCCAAATGAAAAACTGTTTTTT. It translates to CASSLDGEPNEKLFF. The whole variable domain, filled in from reference TRBV5-1 and TRBJ1-4, reads KAGVTQTPRYLIKTRGQQVTLSCSPISGHRSVSWYQQTPGQGLQFLFEYFSETQRNKGNFPGRFSGRQFSNSRSEMNVSTLELGDSALYLCASSLDGEPNEKLFFGSGTQLSVL.